A single TCR beta chain is shown here with its context. No antigen is known for it. It has no much larger one-base neighbor in the sample; base qualities were not kept. CDR1 and CDR2 are read off the germline V gene as KGHSH and LQKENI. From cysteine to phenylalanine, the CDR3 is 12 amino acids long. Solely the CDR3 DNA is kept, with 36 bases framed from the first base. V is cut by 6 bases and J by 2 bases, and the space between the germline ends is 7 bases. The entry originates in a study of T cell responses to AZD1222 COVID-19 vaccine (dated by TCRdb to the early 2020s). For the study in its entirety: AZD1222 recipients whose second dose came at about 4 weeks and those whose second dose came at about 12 weeks were combined into one group, since spike-specific TCR depth and breadth did not differ between the two schedules. TCR sequencing covered more than 230 trial participants: roughly 200 given two doses of AZD1222 and 26 given two doses of MenACWY control vaccine. Trial participants were enrolled by age into subgroups of 18-55, 56-69 and 70-plus years, and about 150, 27 and 61 TCR-sequenced participants, respectively, were included in these subgroups.

The CDR3 regions of human TCRbeta chains were analyzed by immunosequencing. In the paper's pipeline: Repertoire TCRs were checked for matches against a reference library of SARS-CoV-2-specific TCRs that had been generated using the MIRA antigen-specificity platform. Breadth was defined as the fraction of unique TCRs that were SARS-CoV-2-associated. Depth was defined as the fraction of total T cells that were SARS-CoV-2-associated. Using the MIRA data, every spike-specific TCR was mapped to the spike region that the TCR reacted to and assigned to either a CD4 or a CD8 class. Log10-transformed breadth and depth values were compared by one-way ANOVA with Sidak's multiple comparisons tests. Imported from immuneACCESS, the table was reduced by TCRdb to in-frame sequences with V and J called. These copies leave out some clones; in studies compared against another copy, an unresolved V gene accounts for under half, and the cause of the remainder is not known. The V and J calls and clone size are taken from that table; D and trimming were inferred from the DNA. The sample data list 130,000 to 150,000 clones, and approximately 90% of these were observed just once. Less than 7% of the sample lies in the top ten.

The time point label here, explained by the study, means: baseline before first vaccination. Vaccinee samples came from UK trials COV001 and COV002, including a single-blind randomized controlled phase 2/3 trial of AZD1222 (ChAdOx1 nCoV-19) in healthy adults. For TCRbeta chain sequencing, PBMC samples from trial participants were taken at day 0 and at day 28 after the second dose. The paper as a whole reports these results and caveats: CD4 TCRs associated with the vaccine covered the entire spike protein, and the dominant responses were in regions 160-218 and 743-854. Reportedly, almost half of the unique spike-specific TCRs recognized epitopes lying outside the regions that are mutated in the B.1.351 and B.1.1.7 variants. Because no day 14 peak-response samples were available, the repertoires could be characterized only after the peak T cell response. In the small 56-69-year group, the increase in depth fell short of significance, most likely because of low power. Most participants were white British and females outnumbered males, and the authors suggested that clonal diversity may have been underestimated. Spike-specific TCR breadth and depth rose significantly after two AZD1222 doses compared with day 0 and with MenACWY recipients. Only a handful of AZD1222 recipients were SARS-CoV-2 seropositive at baseline, limiting conclusions about previously exposed vaccinees.

Recombination joined TRBV18 with TRBJ2-5; the D gene remains uncertain. The origin of this receptor is an adult in good health. Sequences were derived from peripheral blood, sampled on day 0 of AZD1222 vaccination. This receptor carries the CDR3 CASSPLQETQYF. The DNA sequence is as follows: TGTGCCAGCTCTCCTCTACAAGAGACCCAGTACTTC.